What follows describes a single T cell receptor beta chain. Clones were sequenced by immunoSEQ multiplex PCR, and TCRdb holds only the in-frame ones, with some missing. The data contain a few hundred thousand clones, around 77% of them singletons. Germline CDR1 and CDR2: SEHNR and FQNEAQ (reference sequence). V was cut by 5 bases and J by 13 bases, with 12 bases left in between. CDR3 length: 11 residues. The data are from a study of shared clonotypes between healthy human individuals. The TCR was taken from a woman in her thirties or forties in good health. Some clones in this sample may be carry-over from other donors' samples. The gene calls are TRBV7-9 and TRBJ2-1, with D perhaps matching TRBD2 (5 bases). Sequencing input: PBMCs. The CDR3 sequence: CASSPGLGQFF. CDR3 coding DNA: TGTGCCAGCAGCCCCGGACTGGGCCAGTTCTTC.